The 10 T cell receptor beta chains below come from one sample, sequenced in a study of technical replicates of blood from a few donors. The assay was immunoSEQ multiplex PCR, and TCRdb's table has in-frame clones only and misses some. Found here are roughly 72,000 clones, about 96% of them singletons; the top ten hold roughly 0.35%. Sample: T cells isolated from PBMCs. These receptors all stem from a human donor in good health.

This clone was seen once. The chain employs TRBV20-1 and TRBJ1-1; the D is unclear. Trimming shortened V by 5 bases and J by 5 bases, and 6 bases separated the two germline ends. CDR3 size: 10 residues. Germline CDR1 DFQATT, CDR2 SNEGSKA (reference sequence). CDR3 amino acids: CSARRTEAFF. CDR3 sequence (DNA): TGCAGTGCTCGGAGGACTGAAGCTTTCTTT.

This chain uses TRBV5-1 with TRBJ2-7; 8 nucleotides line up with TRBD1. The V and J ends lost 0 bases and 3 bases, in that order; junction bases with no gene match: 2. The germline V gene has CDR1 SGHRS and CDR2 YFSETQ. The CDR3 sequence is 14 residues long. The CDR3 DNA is TGCGCCAGCAGCTTGGACAGGGGGATCTACGAGCAGTACTTC. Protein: CASSLDRGIYEQYF. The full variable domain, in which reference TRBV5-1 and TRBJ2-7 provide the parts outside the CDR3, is KAGVTQTPRYLIKTRGQQVTLSCSPISGHRSVSWYQQTPGQGLQFLFEYFSETQRNKGNFPGRFSGRQFSNSRSEMNVSTLELGDSALYLCASSLDRGIYEQYFGPGTRLTVT.

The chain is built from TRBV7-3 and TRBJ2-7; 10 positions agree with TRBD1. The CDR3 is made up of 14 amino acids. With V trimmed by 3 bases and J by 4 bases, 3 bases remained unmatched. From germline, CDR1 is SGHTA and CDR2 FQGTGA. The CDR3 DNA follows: TGTGCCAGCAGCTTGGGACAGGGGCTTTACGAGCAGTACTTC. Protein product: CASSLGQGLYEQYF.

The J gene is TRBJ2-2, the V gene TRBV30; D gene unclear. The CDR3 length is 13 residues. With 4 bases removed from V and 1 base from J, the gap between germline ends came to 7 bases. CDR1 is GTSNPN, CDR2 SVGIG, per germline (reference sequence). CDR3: CAWILGNTGELFF. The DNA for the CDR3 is TGTGCCTGGATCCTAGGGAACACCGGGGAGCTGTTTTTT.

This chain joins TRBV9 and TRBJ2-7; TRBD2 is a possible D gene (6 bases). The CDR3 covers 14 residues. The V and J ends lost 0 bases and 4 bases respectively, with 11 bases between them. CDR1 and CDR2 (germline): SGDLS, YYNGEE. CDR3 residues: CASSVDGGVYEQYF. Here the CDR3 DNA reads TGTGCCAGCAGCGTAGACGGGGGAGTGTACGAGCAGTACTTC.

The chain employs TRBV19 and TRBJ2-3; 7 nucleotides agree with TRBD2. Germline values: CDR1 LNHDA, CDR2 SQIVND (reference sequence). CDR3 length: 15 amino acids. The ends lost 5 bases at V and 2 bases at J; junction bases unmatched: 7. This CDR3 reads CASSRGRAPTDTQYF. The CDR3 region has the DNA TGTGCCAGTAGTCGGGGGAGGGCCCCCACAGATACGCAGTATTTT.

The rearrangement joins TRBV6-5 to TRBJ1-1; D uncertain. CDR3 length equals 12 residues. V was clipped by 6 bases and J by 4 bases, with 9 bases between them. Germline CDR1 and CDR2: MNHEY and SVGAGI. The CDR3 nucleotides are TGTGCCAGCAGGATCGGAGGCACTGAAGCTTTCTTT. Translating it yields CASRIGGTEAFF.

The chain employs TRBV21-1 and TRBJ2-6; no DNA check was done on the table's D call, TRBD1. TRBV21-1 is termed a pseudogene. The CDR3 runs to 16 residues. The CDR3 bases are TGTGCCAGCAGCACCCCATTTCCCTCTGGGGCCAACGTCCTGACTTTC. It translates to CASSTPFPSGANVLTF.

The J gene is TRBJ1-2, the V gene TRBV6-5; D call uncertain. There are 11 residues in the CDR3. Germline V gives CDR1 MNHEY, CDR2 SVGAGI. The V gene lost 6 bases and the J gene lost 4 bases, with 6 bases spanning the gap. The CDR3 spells CASRLGYGYTF. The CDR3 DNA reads TGTGCCAGCAGGCTCGGCTATGGCTACACCTTC.

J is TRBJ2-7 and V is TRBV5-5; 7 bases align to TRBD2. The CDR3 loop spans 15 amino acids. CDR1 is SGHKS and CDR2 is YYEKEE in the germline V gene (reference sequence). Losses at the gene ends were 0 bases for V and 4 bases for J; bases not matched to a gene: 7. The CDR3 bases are TGTGCCAGCAGCTTGGGCGGGAGTGTACGGTACGAGCAGTACTTC. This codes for CASSLGGSVRYEQYF.